This T cell receptor beta chain is drawn from a study of T cell changes during pregnancy in multiple sclerosis. Some clones are missing from TCRdb's copy, which holds only in-frame ones; the method was immunoSEQ multiplex PCR. The table includes more than 85,000 clones, nearly 95% detected once. This CDR3 region has 15 residues. The V gene lost 2 bases and the J gene lost 0 bases, with 8 bases spanning the gap. Per germline, CDR1 SNHLY and CDR2 FYNNEI. The V and J genes are TRBV2 and TRBJ1-5; D not certain. This clonotype was obtained from a female donor in good health, enrolled as a control in a pregnancy study. The material was peripheral blood, obtained after pregnancy. For the CDR3, the DNA is TGTGCCAGCAGTGAATTCGGGAATAGCAATCAGCCCCAGCATTTT. Its protein product is CASSEFGNSNQPQHF.